This T cell receptor beta chain comes out of a study of T cells expressing NK-cell markers (dated by TCRdb to about 2020). For the study in its entirety: Three sorted T-cell subsets (CD3+CD56+NKG2C+, CD3+CD56+NKG2C- and CD3+CD56-NKG2C+) from under ten donors had their TCR beta-chain repertoires profiled. Among the eight sequenced donors, seven were HCMV-seropositive and one was HCMV-seronegative. The study sequenced eight donors, all healthy volunteers chosen at random: three men and five women. Libraries were sequenced as 2 x 150 bp reads on Illumina HiSeq 2000/2500, MiSeq or NextSeq.

Findings and caveats that apply to the study as a whole: In six donors, the dominant CD3+CD56+NKG2C+ clonotypes were among the top 10 CD8+ clonotypes and accounted for roughly 1.0-7.5% of CD8+ T cells. Whether the expanded NKG2C-expressing T cell clones were specific for HCMV antigens was left unclear. Those dominant clonotypes were again the most abundant among CD3+CD56-NKG2C+ cells in several donors, at about 25-60.1%.

To determine HCMV serostatus, a commercial ELISA kit was used to detect HCMV-specific IgG in serum. Peripheral blood mononuclear cells were isolated from blood by Ficoll density gradient centrifugation. As encoded in the germline V gene (reference sequence), CDR1 is DFQATT while CDR2 is SNEGSKA. Counted from cysteine to phenylalanine, this CDR3 has 15 amino acids. No DNA has been recorded. As for this clonotype: Its cognate antigen has yet to be identified.

The sequencing machine was an Illumina HiSeq 2000. TCR beta cDNA libraries were prepared using 5'RACE template switching, which introduced a universal primer site and unique molecular identifiers. cDNA synthesis was primed from the TCR beta constant segment and was followed by two successive PCR amplification steps. The authors' analysis ran thus. MIGEC was used to demultiplex reads and group the reads by UMI, and MiTCR was used to assemble and quantify clonotypes. To exclude erroneous sequences, only TCR cDNA sequences supported by at least two reads were retained. Downstream repertoire analysis used the tcR package, and clonotypes were matched across fractions by CDR3 nucleotide sequence plus V segment. VDJmatch was used to annotate antigen specificity against VDJdb, with one amino acid substitution in CDR3 permitted. TCRdb reprocessed the sequencing reads and holds a single record per CDR3 protein sequence, with no DNA. For this entry, the V and J calls and clone size follow TCRdb and not the study's own pipeline. This sample's clone table shows roughly 420,000 distinct CDR3 sequences. The ten largest clones take up 6% to 8% of the sample.

The receptor chain draws on TRBV20-1 and TRBJ2-1; TCRdb picks TRBD2, but there is no DNA to check that call. The clonotype was recovered from a woman between 18 and 70 years old in good health. Input material: blood T cells: a sorted CD56 or NKG2C T cell subset, CD4+ or CD8+ T cells, or bulk PBMC T cells (not recorded which). The CDR3: CSAKQSGRAEYEQFF.